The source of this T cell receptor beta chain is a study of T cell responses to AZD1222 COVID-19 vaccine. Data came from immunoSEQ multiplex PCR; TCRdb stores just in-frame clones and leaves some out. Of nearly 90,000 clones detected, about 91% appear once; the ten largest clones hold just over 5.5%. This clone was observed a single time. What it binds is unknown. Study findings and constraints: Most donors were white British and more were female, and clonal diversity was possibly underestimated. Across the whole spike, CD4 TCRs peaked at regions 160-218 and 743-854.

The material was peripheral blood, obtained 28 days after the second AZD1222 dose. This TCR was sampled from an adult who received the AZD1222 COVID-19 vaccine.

CDR3 bases: TGCGCCAGCAGCTCCATGACTAGTTCCCAAGAGACCCAGTACTTC. Encoded protein: CASSSMTSSQETQYF. The V gene is TRBV5-1, the J gene TRBJ2-5; TRBD2 might be the D (6 bases). The V end lost 3 bases, the J end lost 1 base, and 13 bases lay between the germline ends. Germline-derived CDR1 and CDR2 are SGHRS and YFSETQ. The CDR3 sequence is 15 residues long.